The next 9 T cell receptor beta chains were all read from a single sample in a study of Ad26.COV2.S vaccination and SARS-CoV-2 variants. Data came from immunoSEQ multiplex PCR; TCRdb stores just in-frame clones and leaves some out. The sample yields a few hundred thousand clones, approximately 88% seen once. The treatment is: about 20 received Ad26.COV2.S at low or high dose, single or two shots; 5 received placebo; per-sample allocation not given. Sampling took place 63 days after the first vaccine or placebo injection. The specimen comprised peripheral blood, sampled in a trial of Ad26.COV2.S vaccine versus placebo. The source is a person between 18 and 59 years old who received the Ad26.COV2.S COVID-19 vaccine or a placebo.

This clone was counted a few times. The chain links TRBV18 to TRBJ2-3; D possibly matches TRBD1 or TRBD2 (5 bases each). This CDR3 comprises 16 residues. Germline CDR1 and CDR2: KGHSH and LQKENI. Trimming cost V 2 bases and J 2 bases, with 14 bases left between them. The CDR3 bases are TGTGCCAGCTCACCAAACCCCGGGACCCTCACAGATACGCAGTATTTT. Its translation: CASSPNPGTLTDTQYF. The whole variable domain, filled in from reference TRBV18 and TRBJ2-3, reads NAGVMQNPRHLVRRRGQEARLRCSPMKGHSHVYWYRQLPEEGLKFMVYLQKENIIDESGMPKERFSAEFPKEGPSILRIQQVVRGDSAAYFCASSPNPGTLTDTQYFGPGTRLTVL.

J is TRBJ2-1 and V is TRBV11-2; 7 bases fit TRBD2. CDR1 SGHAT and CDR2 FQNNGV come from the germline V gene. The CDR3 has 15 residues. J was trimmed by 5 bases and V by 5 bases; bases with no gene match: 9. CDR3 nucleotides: TGTGCCAGCAGCCCCACCGGACTAGACCACAATGAGCAGTTCTTC. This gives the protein CASSPTGLDHNEQFF.

The CDR3 spells CASREDVHSGNTIYF. The DNA for the CDR3 is TGTGCCAGCAGGGAAGACGTCCACTCTGGAAACACCATATATTTT. The rearrangement uses TRBV28 and TRBJ1-3, with D unresolved. Trimming stripped 6 bases from V and 0 bases from J, with 12 bases between. The CDR3 is 15 residues long. The V gene's germline CDR1 is MDHEN and CDR2 SYDVKM.

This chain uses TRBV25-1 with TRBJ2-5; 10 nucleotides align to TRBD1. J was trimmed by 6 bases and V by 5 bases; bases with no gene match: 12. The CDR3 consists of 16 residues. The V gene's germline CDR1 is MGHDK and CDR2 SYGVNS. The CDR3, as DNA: TGTGCCAGCAGTAGAGGGGGGACAGGGGCCCGAAAGACCCAGTACTTC. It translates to CASSRGGTGARKTQYF.

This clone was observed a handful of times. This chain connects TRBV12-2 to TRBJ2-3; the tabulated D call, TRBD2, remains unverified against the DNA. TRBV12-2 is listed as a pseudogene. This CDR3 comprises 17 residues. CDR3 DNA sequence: TGTGCAAGTCGCTGTCGACTAGCGGATCCTAGCACAGATACGCAGTATTTT. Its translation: CASRCRLADPSTDTQYF.

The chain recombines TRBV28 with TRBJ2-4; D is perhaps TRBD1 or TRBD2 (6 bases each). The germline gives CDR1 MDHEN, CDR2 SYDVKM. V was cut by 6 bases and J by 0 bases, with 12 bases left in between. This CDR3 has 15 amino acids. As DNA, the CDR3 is TGTGCCAGCAGAAGATCGGGGGCAGCCAAAAACATTCAGTACTTC. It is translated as CASRRSGAAKNIQYF.

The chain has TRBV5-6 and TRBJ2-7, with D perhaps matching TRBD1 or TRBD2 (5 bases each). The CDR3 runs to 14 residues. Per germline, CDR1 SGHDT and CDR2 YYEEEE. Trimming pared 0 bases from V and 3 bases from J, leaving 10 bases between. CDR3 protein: CASSLAGRIYEQYF. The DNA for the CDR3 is TGTGCCAGCAGCTTGGCGGGACGGATCTACGAGCAGTACTTC.

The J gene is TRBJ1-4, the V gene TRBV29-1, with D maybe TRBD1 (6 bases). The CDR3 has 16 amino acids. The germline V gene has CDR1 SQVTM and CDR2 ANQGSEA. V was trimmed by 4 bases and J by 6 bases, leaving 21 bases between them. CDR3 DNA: TGCAGCGTTGGTAAAGCCGGGGGCGAGGGAGATGAAAAACTGTTTTTT. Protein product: CSVGKAGGEGDEKLFF.

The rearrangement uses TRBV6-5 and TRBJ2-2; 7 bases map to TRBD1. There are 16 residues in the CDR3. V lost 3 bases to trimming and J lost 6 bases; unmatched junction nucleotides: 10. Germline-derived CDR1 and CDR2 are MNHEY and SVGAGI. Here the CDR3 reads CASSYRQGNEAGELFF. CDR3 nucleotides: TGTGCCAGCAGTTATAGACAGGGAAACGAGGCCGGGGAGCTGTTTTTT.